The 18 T cell receptor beta chains below all came from one sample that was sequenced in a study of T cell responses to AZD1222 COVID-19 vaccine. TCRdb keeps only in-frame clones here, not all; method: immunoSEQ multiplex PCR. The table includes more than 95,000 clones, 70% to 90% detected once. The material was peripheral blood, obtained on day 0 of MenACWY control vaccination. The source of these receptors is an adult in good health.

This clone was found a few times. V is TRBV11-2 and J is TRBJ1-5, with D possibly being TRBD1 (6 bases). The germline gives CDR1 SGHAT, CDR2 FQNNGV. With 3 bases removed from V and 5 bases from J, the gap between germline ends came to 14 bases. This CDR3 contains 15 residues. In DNA form, the CDR3 reads TGTGCCAGCAGCTTCCCGTACAGGGAGCATCAGCCCCAGCATTTT. Protein sequence: CASSFPYREHQPQHF.

This chain connects TRBV5-5 to TRBJ1-5; TRBD1 aligns across 11 bases. The length of the CDR3 is 19 residues. Germline V CDR1 and CDR2: SGHKS, YYEKEE (reference sequence). Trimming at V came to 0 bases and at J to 0 bases, leaving 8 bases not matched to a gene. The DNA of the CDR3 is TGTGCCAGCAGCTTGGCCAAGGGACAGGGGGGGAGTAGCAATCAGCCCCAGCATTTT. Translation gives CASSLAKGQGGSSNQPQHF.

The J gene is TRBJ1-4, the V gene TRBV3-1 (or the pseudogene TRBV3-2); the D is unclear. The germline V and J ends were trimmed by 4 bases and 0 bases, with 9 bases remaining between them. This CDR3 is built from 15 residues. Germline V gives CDR1 LGHDT, CDR2 YNNKEL (reference sequence). DNA of the CDR3: TGTGCCAGCAGCCCAGCAGGCGCAACTAATGAAAAACTGTTTTTT. Encoded protein: CASSPAGATNEKLFF.

This clone was observed once. This chain uses TRBV19 with TRBJ2-2; D is possibly TRBD1 (6 bases). Trimming removed 7 bases at V and 1 base at J, with 10 bases between. The CDR3 runs to 14 residues. Germline values: CDR1 LNHDA, CDR2 SQIVND (reference sequence). The CDR3: CASIKQGNTGELFF. CDR3 sequence (DNA): TGTGCCAGTATTAAACAGGGGAACACCGGGGAGCTGTTTTTT.

The chain employs TRBV7-6 and TRBJ1-2; D may be TRBD1 (5 bases). V lost 4 bases and J lost 7, with 16 bases in between. Germline loops: CDR1 SGHVS, CDR2 FNYEAQ. The CDR3 loop spans 14 amino acids. CDR3 in amino acids: CASSSGGGVFGYTF. The DNA for the CDR3 is TGTGCCAGCAGCTCCGGGGGTGGGGTATTTGGCTACACCTTC. The whole variable domain, remainder taken from reference TRBV7-6 and TRBJ1-2, is GAGVSQSPRYKVTKRGQDVALRCDPISGHVSLYWYRQALGQGPEFLTYFNYEAQQDKSGLPNDRFSAERPEGSISTLTIQRTEQRDSAMYRCASSSGGGVFGYTFGSGTRLTVV.

CDR3 protein: CASSKGASTDTQYF. The CDR3 region has the DNA TGTGCCAGCAGCAAGGGGGCTAGCACAGATACGCAGTATTTT. The rearrangement uses TRBV11-3 and TRBJ2-3; 7 bases are a match to TRBD1. After removal of 5 bases from V and 0 bases from J, the junction contained 2 bases not matched to a gene. The CDR3 is 14 amino acids. Germline CDR1 is SGHNT and CDR2 is YENEEA.

The J gene is TRBJ2-5, the V gene TRBV20-1, with unresolved D. Germline V lookup: CDR1 DFQATT, CDR2 SNEGSKA (reference sequence). The V and J ends lost 5 bases and 8 bases respectively, with 9 bases between them. The CDR3 has 10 residues. CDR3 loop: CSAGKGTQYF. In DNA, the CDR3 is TGCAGTGCTGGAAAGGGCACCCAGTACTTC.

This clone appeared once. The chain recombines TRBV9 with TRBJ1-2; D unresolved. Germline assignment: CDR1 SGDLS and CDR2 YYNGEE. CDR3 length equals 15 residues. Trimming shortened V by 3 bases and J by 5 bases, and 17 bases separated the two germline ends. The CDR3 spells CASSGREWDGYGYTF. The CDR3 nucleotides read TGTGCCAGCAGCGGCCGAGAATGGGATGGGTATGGCTACACCTTC.

The chain links TRBV7-9 to TRBJ1-1, with unresolved D. V was clipped by 2 bases and J by 1 base, with 5 bases between them. The CDR3 is made up of 13 amino acids. From germline, CDR1 is SEHNR and CDR2 FQNEAQ (reference sequence). The CDR3 nucleotides are TGTGCCAGCAGCTTAATGGAGAACACTGAAGCTTTCTTT. Translating gives CASSLMENTEAFF.

The chain combines TRBV7-2 with TRBJ1-2; D is possibly TRBD1 (6 bases). The CDR3 covers 13 residues. Germline V lookup: CDR1 SGHTA, CDR2 FQGNSA. The V end was cut by 2 bases, the J end by 8 bases, with 12 bases between. CDR3 nucleotides: TGTGCCAGCAGCTTATCCGGACAGCTCGGCTACACCTTC. Its translation is CASSLSGQLGYTF.

With regard to this clone: A read error may produce the germline difference seen at one junction end. The J gene is TRBJ2-7, the V gene TRBV4-2; 7 bases line up with TRBD1. The CDR3 sequence is 15 residues long. Germline V gene sequence: CDR1 LGHNA, CDR2 YNFKEQ. The CDR3: CASSQGSTGPNPRVF. The DNA for the CDR3 is TGTGCCAGCAGCCAAGGTTCGACAGGGCCTAATCCCCGGGTCTTC.

The chain carries TRBV5-1 and TRBJ2-5, with 10 bases aligning to TRBD1. The V gene's germline CDR1 is SGHRS and CDR2 YFSETQ. This CDR3 is built from 15 residues. The trim removed 2 bases at V and 1 base at J, leaving 2 bases unmatched. CDR3 loop: CASSFRTGGQETQYF. The CDR3 DNA reads TGCGCCAGCAGCTTTCGGACAGGGGGCCAAGAGACCCAGTACTTC.

This clone was counted only a few times. This chain joins TRBV4-2 and TRBJ1-3; D is ambiguous. CDR1 and CDR2 (germline): LGHNA, YNFKEQ. The CDR3 is 13 residues long. V lost 1 base and J 3 bases, leaving 4 bases between the germline ends. The CDR3, as DNA: TGTGCCAGCAGCCAAGTCAATGGAAACACCATATATTTT. It yields the protein CASSQVNGNTIYF.

V usage is TRBV27 and J usage is TRBJ1-6; possibly TRBD1 for D (5 bases). The V gene's germline CDR1 is MNHEY and CDR2 SMNVEV (reference sequence). This CDR3 has 14 amino acids. Trimming pared 6 bases from V and 6 bases from J, leaving 12 bases between. CDR3 coding DNA: TGTGCCAGCAGCTCGGGACTAGCTAATTCACCCCTCCACTTT. The encoded protein is CASSSGLANSPLHF.

V is TRBV5-4 and J is TRBJ1-6; possible D gene TRBD1, 5 bases. The CDR3 runs 14 residues. Germline V gene lookup returns CDR1 SGHNT and CDR2 YYREEE (reference sequence). V gave up 5 bases and J gave up 9 bases, with 15 bases separating them. The chain's CDR3 is CASRIWGYGSPLHF. In nucleotides, the CDR3 is TGTGCCAGCAGAATTTGGGGGTACGGTTCACCCCTCCACTTT.

The chain uses TRBV4-1 and TRBJ2-3, with D uncertain. Between the trimmed V and J ends, which lost 5 bases and 6 bases, there was a span of 18 bases. This CDR3 is built from 15 residues. Looked up from germline, CDR1 is MGHRA and CDR2 is YSYEKL. This CDR3 reads CASSRRPAPEDTQYF. CDR3 DNA: TGCGCCAGCAGCAGACGGCCGGCCCCAGAGGATACGCAGTATTTT.

The rearrangement joins TRBV5-1 to TRBJ1-1; 12 positions match TRBD1. The V segment lost 4 bases and the J segment 3 bases; nucleotides outside the gene matches: 7. Germline CDR1 is SGHRS and CDR2 is YFSETQ. The CDR3 spans 16 residues. CDR3 DNA: TGCGCCAGCAGCCTGGGACAGGGGGCCGTTGACACTGAAGCTTTCTTT. Protein product: CASSLGQGAVDTEAFF.

This chain connects TRBV19 to TRBJ2-7, with unresolved D. The germline V and J ends were trimmed by 5 bases and 2 bases, with 10 bases remaining between them. The CDR3 is made up of 13 amino acids. Germline CDR1 is LNHDA and CDR2 is SQIVND (reference sequence). DNA for the CDR3: TGTGCCAGTAGTCTTGGGTTTGCCTACGAGCAGTACTTC. This encodes CASSLGFAYEQYF.